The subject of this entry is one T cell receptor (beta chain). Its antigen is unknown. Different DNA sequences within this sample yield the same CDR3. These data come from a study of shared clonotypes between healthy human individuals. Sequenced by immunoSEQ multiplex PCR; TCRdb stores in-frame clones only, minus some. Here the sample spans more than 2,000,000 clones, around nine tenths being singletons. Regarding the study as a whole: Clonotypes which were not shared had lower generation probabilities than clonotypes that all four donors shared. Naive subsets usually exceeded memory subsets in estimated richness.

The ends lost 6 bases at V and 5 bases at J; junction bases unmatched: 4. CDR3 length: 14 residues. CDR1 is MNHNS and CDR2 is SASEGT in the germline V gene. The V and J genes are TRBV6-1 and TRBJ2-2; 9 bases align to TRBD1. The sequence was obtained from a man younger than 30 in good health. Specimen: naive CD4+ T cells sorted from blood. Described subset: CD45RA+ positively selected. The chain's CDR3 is CASSGTGYTGELFF. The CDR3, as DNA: TGTGCCAGCAGCGGGACAGGGTATACCGGGGAGCTGTTTTTT.